Each of the 23 T cell receptor beta chains below was sequenced from the same sample in a study of cytomegalovirus exposure and HLA in healthy donors. Amplification used 60 Vbeta primers and 13 Jbeta primers. Profiling relied on immunoSEQ multiplex PCR, and the TCRdb table lists in-frame clones only, not all of them. The sample consists of under 140,000 clones, around four fifths of them appearing once. Sequencing was done on a sample of PBMCs. These receptors were taken from a woman in her fifties or sixties in good health and CMV-seropositive.

This chain joins TRBV6-5 and TRBJ2-1; maybe TRBD2 (5 bases). This CDR3 region has 14 residues. Deletions cut 5 bases from V and 9 bases from J, with 17 bases between. Germline V gene sequence: CDR1 MNHEY, CDR2 SVGAGI. CDR3 protein: CASSPHPGYREQFF. CDR3 sequence (DNA): TGTGCCAGCAGTCCACATCCGGGGTATCGTGAGCAGTTCTTC.

The chain uses TRBV7-3 and TRBJ2-1; 8 nucleotides align to TRBD2. The J segment lost 3 bases and the V segment lost 0 bases, leaving 10 bases of the junction unmatched. This CDR3 comprises 18 residues. CDR1 SGHTA and CDR2 FQGTGA come from the germline V gene. For the CDR3, the DNA is TGTGCCAGCAGCTTAACGGGTGCTGGTAGCGGGATCTACAATGAGCAGTTCTTC. Amino acids: CASSLTGAGSGIYNEQFF.

The chain has TRBV28 and TRBJ1-2; 7 positions agree with TRBD1. Germline V gene lookup returns CDR1 MDHEN and CDR2 SYDVKM. J was trimmed by 5 bases and V by 5 bases; bases with no gene match: 5. This CDR3 has 13 amino acids. The CDR3 nucleotides read TGTGCCAGCAGTCCGACAGGGTGGTATGGCTACACCTTC. Its protein is CASSPTGWYGYTF.

This chain links TRBV5-4 with TRBJ2-7; TRBD2 aligns across 7 bases. Germline V gives CDR1 SGHNT, CDR2 YYREEE (reference sequence). CDR3 size: 15 residues. J lost 0 bases, V lost 1 base, and 4 bases had no gene match. The chain's CDR3 is CASSLWTSRSYEQYF. CDR3 nucleotides: TGTGCCAGCAGCTTGTGGACTAGTCGCTCCTACGAGCAGTACTTC.

The V call is TRBV14, the J call TRBJ2-7; a possible D gene is TRBD1 (7 bases). The CDR3 is 17 residues long. The germline V gene has CDR1 SGHDN and CDR2 FVKESK. Trimming stripped 0 bases from V and 3 bases from J, with 18 bases between. The CDR3 is CASSQETGAPDYYEQYF. CDR3 in DNA: TGTGCCAGCAGCCAAGAAACAGGGGCACCGGACTACTACGAGCAGTACTTC.

This clone is a singleton in its sample. The chain recombines TRBV21-1 with TRBJ1-2; TRBD1, the D gene given by the table, was not confirmed from the DNA. TRBV21-1 is recorded as a pseudogene. The CDR3 length is 14 residues. The CDR3: CARVPRGASNGYTF. As DNA, the CDR3 is TGTGCCAGGGTCCCCAGGGGGGCTTCTAATGGCTACACCTTC.

As DNA, the CDR3 is TGTGCCATCGGGAACGAAGAGACCCAGTACTTC. Translated: CAIGNEETQYF. The chain uses TRBV7-9 and TRBJ2-5; possible D gene TRBD2, 5 bases. The CDR3 extends over 11 amino acids. V was trimmed by 10 bases and J by 3 bases, leaving 9 bases between them. In germline, CDR1 is SEHNR, CDR2 FQNEAQ (reference sequence). The variable domain in full, with the rest retrieved from reference TRBV7-9 and TRBJ2-5, is DTGVSQNPRHKITKRGQNVTFRCDPISEHNRLYWYRQTLGQGPEFLTYFQNEAQLEKSRLLSDRFSAERPKGSFSTLEIQRTEQGDSAMYLCAIGNEETQYFGPGTRLLVL.

The V call is TRBV6-5, the J call TRBJ1-1; 7 bases line up with TRBD1. The V segment lost 5 bases and the J segment 6 bases; nucleotides outside the gene matches: 9. The CDR3 runs to 14 residues. Germline V CDR1 and CDR2: MNHEY, SVGAGI. CDR3 nucleotide sequence: TGTGCCAGCAGTCCCCCACAGGGGTTCGCTGAAGCTTTCTTT. This translates into CASSPPQGFAEAFF.

A few counts support this clone. The V call is TRBV4-1, the J call TRBJ2-1, with a possible D match to TRBD2 (6 bases). This CDR3 is built from 11 residues. The V and J ends lost 6 bases and 12 bases respectively, with 12 bases between them. Per the germline V gene, CDR1 is MGHRA and CDR2 is YSYEKL. The CDR3 protein is CASSYTSLQFF. CDR3 coding DNA: TGCGCCAGCAGTTATACTAGCCTGCAGTTCTTC.

The CDR3 DNA sequence: TGTGCCAGCAGCGTAGAGCCTAGTTACGCCAATGAGCAGTTCTTC. Translated: CASSVEPSYANEQFF. The chain has TRBV9 and TRBJ2-1; D gene ambiguous. The CDR3 has 15 residues. The germline V and J ends were trimmed by 0 bases and 6 bases, with 13 bases remaining between them. The V gene's germline CDR1 is SGDLS and CDR2 YYNGEE.

The V and J genes are TRBV10-3 and TRBJ2-1; tentative D call: TRBD1 (5 bases). CDR3 size: 13 residues. Trimming left V 4 bases short and J 6 bases short, with 10 bases between. CDR1 and CDR2 from the germline V gene are ENHRY and SYGVKD. CDR3 nucleotides: TGTGCCATCAGTGCTGAACAGGTCAATGAGCAGTTCTTC. It codes for CAISAEQVNEQFF.

As DNA, the CDR3 is TGTGCCAGCAGCCAAAGGGGGTTCCGCACAGATACGCAGTATTTT. Its translation: CASSQRGFRTDTQYF. The rearrangement links TRBV7-2 to TRBJ2-3; maybe TRBD1 (6 bases). The CDR3 runs to 15 residues. V lost 5 bases to trimming and J lost 1 base, with 13 bases between them. The germline V gene encodes CDR1 SGHTA and CDR2 FQGNSA.

The chain recombines TRBV6-1 with TRBJ2-7; 11 positions match TRBD1. This CDR3 has 15 amino acids. Trimming removed 9 bases from V and 6 bases from J; junction bases left unmatched: 13. Germline lookup yields CDR1 MNHNS and CDR2 SASEGT. The CDR3 loop reads CASEEAGQGVGEQYF. The CDR3 DNA reads TGTGCCAGTGAGGAGGCGGGACAGGGGGTTGGCGAGCAGTACTTC.

The rearrangement uses TRBV6-1 and TRBJ1-1, with 9 positions matching TRBD1. Germline-derived CDR1 and CDR2 are MNHNS and SASEGT. Trimming cost V 3 bases and J 8 bases; bases outside gene matches: 4. The CDR3 spans 13 residues. The CDR3: CASSETGGEEAFF. The CDR3 DNA follows: TGTGCCAGCAGTGAGACAGGGGGGGAAGAAGCTTTCTTT.

This CDR3 reads CASSLILAGGPAYEQYF. The CDR3 bases are TGTGCCAGCAGTCTCATACTAGCGGGAGGGCCGGCCTACGAGCAGTACTTC. The rearrangement links TRBV27 to TRBJ2-7, with 13 bases lining up with TRBD2. The trim removed 5 bases at V and 2 bases at J, leaving 9 bases unmatched. This CDR3 region has 17 residues. Germline V gene data show CDR1 as MNHEY and CDR2 as SMNVEV (reference sequence).

In this sample, this clone turned up a few times. V and J are TRBV29-1 and TRBJ2-7; tentative D call: TRBD1 (5 bases). Germline assignment: CDR1 SQVTM and CDR2 ANQGSEA. V lost 6 bases and J 11 bases, leaving 23 bases between the germline ends. This CDR3 region has 13 residues. CDR3 sequence reads: CSVITTADSGEYF. In DNA form, the CDR3 reads TGCAGCGTAATTACGACCGCAGACAGTGGCGAGTACTTC.

This clone was found a few times. The V call is TRBV7-2, the J call TRBJ2-7, with 7 bases matching TRBD2. This CDR3 contains 14 residues. Germline V gene data show CDR1 as SGHTA and CDR2 as FQGNSA. The V segment lost 5 bases and the J segment 3 bases; nucleotides outside the gene matches: 7. For the CDR3, the DNA is TGTGCCAGCAGCGCGGGAGTCGGTCTCTACGAGCAGTACTTC. It encodes CASSAGVGLYEQYF.

The gene calls are TRBV11-2 and TRBJ2-7, with 7 positions matching TRBD1. The CDR3 runs 15 residues. The V and J ends lost 7 bases and 0 bases, in that order; junction bases with no gene match: 9. Looked up from germline, CDR1 is SGHAT and CDR2 is FQNNGV. This CDR3 is CASNTQGPVSYEQYF. The CDR3 coding sequence is TGTGCCAGCAATACACAGGGGCCCGTCTCCTACGAGCAGTACTTC.

The chain recombines TRBV4-2 with TRBJ2-7; 12 bases are shared with TRBD2. The junction had 10 bases not matched to a gene; V was cut back by 8 bases and J by 5 bases. The CDR3 totals 15 residues. The germline gives CDR1 LGHNA, CDR2 YNFKEQ. The CDR3 reads CASGTGLAGPHEQYF. DNA for the CDR3: TGTGCCAGCGGCACAGGACTAGCGGGACCCCACGAGCAGTACTTC.

The rearrangement links TRBV19 to TRBJ2-7, with D maybe TRBD2 (6 bases). The CDR3 runs 15 residues. The V gene lost 0 bases and the J gene lost 6 bases, with 15 bases spanning the gap. CDR1 LNHDA and CDR2 SQIVND come from the germline V gene (reference sequence). The CDR3 nucleotides read TGTGCCAGTAGTATAGAAGTAACGAGGCGGGGCGAGCAGTACTTC. Protein: CASSIEVTRRGEQYF.

As concerns this clone: A read error may produce the germline difference seen at one junction end. CDR3 amino acids: CSSSLGTSFKETQYF. CDR3 DNA sequence: TGTTCCAGCAGCTTAGGGACTAGCTTTAAAGAGACCCAGTACTTC. This sequence joins TRBV7-9 and TRBJ2-5; TRBD2 aligns across 9 bases. Germline V gene sequence: CDR1 SEHNR, CDR2 FQNEAQ (reference sequence). CDR3 length equals 15 residues.

This clone turned up a few times. The J gene is TRBJ2-7, the V gene TRBV20-1; D is unclear. The germline V gene encodes CDR1 DFQATT and CDR2 SNEGSKA (reference sequence). The CDR3 totals 11 residues. Trimming left V 0 bases short and J 6 bases short, with 6 bases between. CDR3 nucleotide sequence: TGCAGTGCTAGAGAGGCCGTCGAGCAGTACTTC. Translating it yields CSAREAVEQYF.

V usage is TRBV29-1 and J usage is TRBJ1-1; D uncertain. V lost 6 bases to trimming and J lost 4 bases, with 15 bases between them. CDR3 length: 13 amino acids. Germline assignment: CDR1 SQVTM and CDR2 ANQGSEA. The CDR3 DNA reads TGCAGCGTCGAAACGGGGTTGGGCACTGAAGCTTTCTTT. It is translated as CSVETGLGTEAFF.